This note documents a single T cell receptor beta chain sequence. These data originate in a study of blood T cell repertoires in COVID-19. Study summary: The United States, Italy and Spain supplied acute and convalescent COVID-19 samples.

V shed 4 bases and J shed 7 bases, with 16 bases lying between them. Germline assignment: CDR1 ENHRY and CDR2 SYGVKD. The CDR3 consists of 14 residues. Original data processing: Nucleated cell number was recorded as an estimate derived from reference gene primer amplification. TCRdb keeps only in-frame clones here, not all; method: immunoSEQ multiplex PCR. D and trimming were read from the DNA, whereas the V and J calls and clone size are those reported in that table. In the table there are 120,000 or so clones, 70% to 80% of which are singletons. This clonotype was obtained from a human donor in a cohort sampled during active COVID-19. This chain links TRBV10-3 with TRBJ1-2; D may be TRBD1 (5 bases). Sequenced sample: peripheral blood. The CDR3 bases are TGTGCCATCAGTGTTCAAGGGGAACTGGGTGGCTACACCTTC. Translation gives CAISVQGELGGYTF.